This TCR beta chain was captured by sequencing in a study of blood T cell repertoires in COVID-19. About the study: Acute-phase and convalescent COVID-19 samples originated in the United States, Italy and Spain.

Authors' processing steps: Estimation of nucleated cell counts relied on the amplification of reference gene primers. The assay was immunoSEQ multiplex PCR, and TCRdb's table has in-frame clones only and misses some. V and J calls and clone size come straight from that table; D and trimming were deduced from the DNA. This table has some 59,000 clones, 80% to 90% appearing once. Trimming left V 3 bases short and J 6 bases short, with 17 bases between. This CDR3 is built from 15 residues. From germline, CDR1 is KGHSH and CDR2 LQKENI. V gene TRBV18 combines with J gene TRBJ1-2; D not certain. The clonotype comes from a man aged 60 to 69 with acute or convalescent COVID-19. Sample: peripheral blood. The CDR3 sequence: CASSPDLSSEDGYTF. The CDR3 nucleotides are TGTGCCAGCTCACCCGACCTTTCCTCGGAGGATGGCTACACCTTC.